This TCR beta chain was captured by sequencing in a study of cytomegalovirus exposure and HLA in healthy donors (dated by TCRdb to about 2017). At the level of the whole study: An earlier analysis of roughly 630 of the donors reported 250 to 350 Gb of sequence data and roughly 100 million unique TCR beta sequences from about 180 million T cells. The study aimed to test whether signatures of past pathogen exposure could be identified by cataloging public T cell receptors. Because of strong linkage in the cohort, a few DR-DQ haplotypes were treated as single units for association and clustering. Both class I and class II loci were covered by HLA typing, at four-digit resolution. To study patterns of TCR occurrence, a later analysis re-analyzed previously published TCR beta repertoires from just over 650 donors and added high-resolution HLA genotyping. Approximately 310 gigabases of sequencing data and approximately 80 million unique TCR sequences were included in an early release covering several hundred HLA-typed donors. A separate validation cohort of approximately 120 different subjects was used in addition to the roughly 670-subject first cohort. Rather than drawing on any new phenotypic data, the later analysis identified candidate immune exposures from TCR beta sequences and the way those sequences occurred across donors. A later genetic analysis took genome-wide SNP genotypes for about three fifths of the roughly 700 donors and used that subset as a discovery cohort. Across some 400 genotyped donors of the cohort, an average of 235,054 unique TCR beta nucleotide sequences per donor were sequenced, and approximately 19% of those sequences were non-productive. Among the roughly 400 genotyped donors, approximately 76% belonged to the genetic ancestry cluster associated with self-reported Caucasian donors. All discovery cohort repertoires had been generated on a single sequencing platform. An earlier analysis of 587 of the donors applied high-throughput TCR beta sequencing to assess whether each TCR beta V gene segment acted as functional or pseudogenic. Donor age, sex, ethnicity and CMV serostatus were compiled alongside the repertoire data. The study combined high-throughput TCR immunosequencing, statistical association of individual TCRs with disease status, and machine learning to predict cytomegalovirus infection status. The T cell repertoires of 666 subjects were profiled by immunosequencing and related to cytomegalovirus serostatus. Typing coverage varied by locus: roughly 629-640 donors for A, B, C, DRB1 and DQB1; roughly 520 for DQA1; nearly 610 for DPA1; approximately 470 for DPB1. The paper as a whole reports these results and caveats: In vitro tests confirmed that three of the cytomegalovirus-associated TCR beta chains recognize cytomegalovirus antigens. The study listed around 160 TCR beta chains as associated with cytomegalovirus. Across donors, most TCR sequences were observed very rarely, whereas some public TCRs were present in many individuals. A cluster of highly shared sequence variants was judged likely to represent a technical artifact of the sequencing pipeline. Because HLA typing was missing for some donors at each locus, association tests included only the typed subset. A later analysis reported that several top co-occurrence clusters appeared linked to parvovirus B19, influenza, CMV and Epstein-Barr virus. The authors suggested that the approach could potentially be extended to other disease states and immunological phenotypes. Because counts were too low, roughly 18 rarely observed V segments, including chromosome 9 orphons, were left out of the earlier analysis of 587 of the donors. Sequencing depth was assumed to be roughly uniform across donors in the presence/absence analyses, though that assumption may not hold. According to a later analysis, most CMV-associated TCR beta chains appeared to be HLA-restricted, and the HLA associations seemed to be driven largely by CMV exposure. A further reported finding was that TCR beta sequences accurately predicted the HLA-A and HLA-B alleles for most subjects in the first cohort. Some IMGT-functional V segments, including TRBV6-2 and TRBV6-3, could not be distinguished by the 87-base-pair reads and were therefore excluded. An earlier analysis of approximately 570 of the donors showed that most TCR beta V segments appeared in productive rearrangements either about 90% or about 30% of the time, which broadly matched IMGT annotations. Cytomegalovirus status was reported to be diagnosed by the classifier with high specificity and sensitivity in both the original and validation cohorts. Only TCR beta chains were sequenced in this cohort, and the absence of alpha or paired-chain data limited detectable features. A later genetic analysis associated a missense DCLRE1C variant with V-gene and J-gene trimming of TCR beta chains, and an independent cohort replicated the association. Linkage disequilibrium might explain the correlated functional status among segregating V segments, but an unknown experimental factor could not be excluded. In a later genetic analysis, fewer N-insertions in productive TCRs were reported among donors in an Asian-associated ancestry cluster than the roughly 670-donor mean. According to a later analysis, TCR association rates differed among HLA loci, with DRB1 alleles showing the most associated TCRs and HLA-C alleles showing the fewest. In a later analysis, HLA-associated TCR beta chains were found to be more clonally expanded and to have lower generation probabilities than equally common non-associated chains. A later analysis associated 16,951 TCR beta sequences with specific HLA alleles at a false discovery rate of 0.05. When HLA alleles, especially DR and DQ, strongly co-occurred, TCR associations were difficult to assign to individual alleles. Immune exposure information for the cohort was limited to CMV serostatus.

V and J lose 6 bases and 4 bases, and a span of 10 bases separates them. The CDR3 starts with the cysteine, ends with the phenylalanine, and has 12 residues. The read is trimmed to its CDR3 DNA, 36 bases read in frame from base 1. CDR1 and CDR2 are drawn from the germline V gene: KGHSH, LQKENI. The library was produced with the immunoSEQ multiplex PCR assay. For the multiplex PCR, a mixture combining 60 forward primers for TCR Vbeta segments and 13 reverse primers for TCR Jbeta segments was used. A multiplex PCR assay on genomic DNA amplified the CDR3 region of rearranged TCR beta genes. On the Illumina HiSeq System, the amplified TCR beta libraries were sequenced as 87-base-pair reads. As for the original processing: In a later analysis, 80 million or so unique TCR beta chains were counted across the 500 to 850 repertoires, and roughly 11 million of these chains were shared by at least two donors. Raw reads were error-corrected and collapsed into unique sequences with a nearest-neighbor algorithm that merged closely related sequences to remove PCR and sequencing errors. Alignment of CDR3 sequences to IMGT reference sequences was used to assign V, D and J gene segments. For a sequence to be retained, a match of at least six nucleotides was required to both a V gene segment and a J gene segment. Rearrangements were called productive when the CDR3 lacked stop codons and stayed in frame with V and J; all others were non-productive. Following IMGT convention, CDR3 was defined as the stretch from the second conserved V-encoded cysteine up to the conserved J-encoded phenylalanine. In an earlier analysis of some 550 of the donors, sequences lacking an unambiguous match to a single V gene segment were excluded. An earlier analysis of several hundred of the donors called V segments functional above 56.7% productive rearrangements and segregating when the between-donor standard deviation exceeded 5%. A statistical classification framework was built to diagnose cytomegalovirus status from the catalog of TCR beta chain sequences. In a later analysis, TCR nucleotide sequences were compared against IMGT/GENE-DB human TR gene sequences so that V and J genes could be assigned. A later analysis assigned CDR3 sequences and most-parsimonious VDJ recombination scenarios with the TCRdist pipeline. A later analysis defined each TCR beta chain by its CDR3 amino acid sequence plus V-gene family, and excluded reads lacking a unique V-gene family. To address suspected cross-contamination and a sequencing artifact, a later analysis removed under 600 highly shared, low-generation-probability nucleotide sequences. In a later analysis, a clonal expansion index was calculated for each public chain from normalized within-repertoire ranks of inferred template counts. Generation probabilities in a later analysis came from a VDJ recombination model fitted to out-of-frame rearrangements, and those results were checked against IGoR. Hypergeometric tests were used in a later analysis to score TCR-TCR, TCR-HLA and TCR-CMV co-occurrence, with a repertoire-size bias correction applied to the TCR pairs. A later analysis estimated false discovery rates by permuting HLA or CMV assignments 20 times. In a later analysis, co-occurring TCRs were grouped using DBSCAN, and TCRdist sequence similarity was added for clustering within HLA-allele-positive subsets. Repertoires with fewer than 30,000 or more than 120,000 public chains, plus five repertoires with anomalous nucleotide sharing, were excluded from co-occurrence clustering. The table was pulled from immuneACCESS by TCRdb, which kept in-frame rearrangements only. Such tables lose some clones; where checked, under half of the loss comes from unresolved V genes, and the rest has no known cause. Clonal size and the V and J genes are those of that table, whereas D and trimming came from the DNA. The sample has tens of thousands of clones on record, around 80% of them singletons. Jointly, the top ten make up 9.5% to 13% of the sample.

The cohort comprised hundreds of healthy bone marrow donors. At the time of sampling, all cohort members were nominally healthy, though unrecorded immune exposures were likely present. The donor tested CMV seropositive, placing the donor among the approximately 310 seropositive members of the cohort. A peripheral blood sample was collected from each donor, and TCR beta sequencing was performed on peripheral blood mononuclear cells. The Qiagen DNeasy Blood Extraction Kit was used to extract genomic DNA from the blood cell samples. This clone appeared a few times. Its antigen remains unidentified. Base quality data are lacking; no much larger clone is found one base away.

Specimen: PBMCs. The V and J genes are TRBV18 and TRBJ2-7; possibly the D gene is TRBD2, per 5 matching bases. The receptor was isolated from a male donor in good health and CMV-seropositive. The DNA sequence is TGTGCCAGCTCGCTAGCCGAGTACGAGCAGTACTTC. This encodes CASSLAEYEQYF. Outside the CDR3, residues come from the reference TRBV18 and TRBJ2-7 proteins, so the full variable domain is: NAGVMQNPRHLVRRRGQEARLRCSPMKGHSHVYWYRQLPEEGLKFMVYLQKENIIDESGMPKERFSAEFPKEGPSILRIQQVVRGDSAAYFCASSLAEYEQYFGPGTRLTVT.